This T cell receptor beta chain is drawn from a study of PD-1 blockade in classical Hodgkin lymphoma. Whole-study findings and limits: Exclusion was the outcome for patients who began nivolumab under 1 year after ASCT. Partial responders and progressors had significantly lower baseline TCR diversity. The authors have not defined what causes the repertoire differences, possibly disease activity or prior therapy.

A few counts support this clone. Its antigen remains unknown. The CDR3 contains 13 residues. V lost 2 bases to trimming and J lost 8 bases, with 11 bases between them. CDR1 is SGHDT and CDR2 is YYEEEE in the germline V gene. Each of the patients experienced relapse following autologous stem cell transplantation, and their brentuximab vedotin exposure differed. Patients showed best responses of complete response, partial response or progressive disease. Profiling relied on immunoSEQ multiplex PCR, and the TCRdb table lists in-frame clones only, not all of them. This sample has about 86,000 clones, with 89% found just once.

The J gene is TRBJ2-1, the V gene TRBV5-6; no clear D gene. The specimen was peripheral blood mononuclear cells (PBMCs), collected at baseline. This sequence originates from a human donor with classical Hodgkin lymphoma. CDR3 coding DNA: TGTGCCAGCAGCTTTAGAGTTGCCGATGAGCAGTTCTTC. This sequence encodes CASSFRVADEQFF.